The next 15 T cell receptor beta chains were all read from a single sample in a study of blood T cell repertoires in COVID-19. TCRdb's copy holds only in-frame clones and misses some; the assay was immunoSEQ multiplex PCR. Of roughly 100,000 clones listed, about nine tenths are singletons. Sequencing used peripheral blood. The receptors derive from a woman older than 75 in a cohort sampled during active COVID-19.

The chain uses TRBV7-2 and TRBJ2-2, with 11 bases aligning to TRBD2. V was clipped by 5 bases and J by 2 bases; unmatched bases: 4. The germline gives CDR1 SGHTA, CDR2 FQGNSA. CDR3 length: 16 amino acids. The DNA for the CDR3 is TGTGCCAGCAGCCTACTAGCGGGGGCCAACACCGGGGAGCTGTTTTTT. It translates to CASSLLAGANTGELFF.

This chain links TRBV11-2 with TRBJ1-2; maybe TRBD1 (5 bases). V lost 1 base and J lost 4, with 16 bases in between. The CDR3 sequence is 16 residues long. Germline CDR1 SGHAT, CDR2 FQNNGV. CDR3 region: CASSLGGASLGYGYTF. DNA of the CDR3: TGTGCCAGCAGCTTAGGGGGCGCCTCATTAGGCTATGGCTACACCTTC.

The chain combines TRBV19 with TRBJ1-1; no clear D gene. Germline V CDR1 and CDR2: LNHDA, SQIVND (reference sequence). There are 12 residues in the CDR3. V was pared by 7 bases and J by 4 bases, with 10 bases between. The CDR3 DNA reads TGTGCCAGTACGGGGATGCCCACTGAAGCTTTCTTT. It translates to CASTGMPTEAFF.

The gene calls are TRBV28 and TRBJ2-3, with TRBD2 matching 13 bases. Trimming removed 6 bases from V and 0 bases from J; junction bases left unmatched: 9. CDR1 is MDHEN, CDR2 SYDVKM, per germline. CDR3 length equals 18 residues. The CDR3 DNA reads TGTGCCAGCAGCCCAACTAGCGGGAGGGCCCCTAGCACAGATACGCAGTATTTT. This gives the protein CASSPTSGRAPSTDTQYF.

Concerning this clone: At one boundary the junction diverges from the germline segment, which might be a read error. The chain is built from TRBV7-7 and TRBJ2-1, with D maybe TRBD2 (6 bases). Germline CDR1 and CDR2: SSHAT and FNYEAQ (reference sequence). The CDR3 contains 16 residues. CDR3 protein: CASSLEGGAFYNEQFF. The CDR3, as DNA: TGTGCTAGCAGCTTAGAAGGCGGGGCCTTTTACAATGAGCAGTTCTTC.

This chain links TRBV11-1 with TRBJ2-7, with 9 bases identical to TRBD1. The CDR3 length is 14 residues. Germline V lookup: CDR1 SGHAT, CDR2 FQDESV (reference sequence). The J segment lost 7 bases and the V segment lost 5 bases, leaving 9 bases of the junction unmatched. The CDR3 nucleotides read TGTGCCAGCAGCGATGGGACAGGGCAGCGGGAGCAGTACTTC. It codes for CASSDGTGQREQYF. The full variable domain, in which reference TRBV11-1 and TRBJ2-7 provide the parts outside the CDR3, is EAEVAQSPRYKITEKSQAVAFWCDPISGHATLYWYRQILGQGPELLVQFQDESVVDDSQLPKDRFSAERLKGVDSTLKIQPAELGDSAMYLCASSDGTGQREQYFGPGTRLTVT.

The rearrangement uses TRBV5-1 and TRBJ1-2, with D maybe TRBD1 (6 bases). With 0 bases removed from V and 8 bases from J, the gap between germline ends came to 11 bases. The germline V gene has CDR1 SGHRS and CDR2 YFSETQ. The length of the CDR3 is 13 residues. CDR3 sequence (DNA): TGCGCCAGCAGCTTGGACAGGGCTTGGGGCTACACCTTC. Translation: CASSLDRAWGYTF.

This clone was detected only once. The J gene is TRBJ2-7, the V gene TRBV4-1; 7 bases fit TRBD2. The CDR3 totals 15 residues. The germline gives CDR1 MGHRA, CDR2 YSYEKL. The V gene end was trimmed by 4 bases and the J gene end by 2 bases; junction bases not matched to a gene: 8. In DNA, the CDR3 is TGCGCCAGCAGCCCGTGGGGAGGGAAAACCTACGAGCAGTACTTC. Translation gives CASSPWGGKTYEQYF.

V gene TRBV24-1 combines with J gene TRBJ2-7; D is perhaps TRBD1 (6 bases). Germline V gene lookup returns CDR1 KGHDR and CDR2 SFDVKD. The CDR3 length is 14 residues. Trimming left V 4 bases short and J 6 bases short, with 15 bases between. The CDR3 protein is CATSESTGLGEQYF. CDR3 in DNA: TGTGCCACCAGTGAGTCGACAGGATTGGGCGAGCAGTACTTC.

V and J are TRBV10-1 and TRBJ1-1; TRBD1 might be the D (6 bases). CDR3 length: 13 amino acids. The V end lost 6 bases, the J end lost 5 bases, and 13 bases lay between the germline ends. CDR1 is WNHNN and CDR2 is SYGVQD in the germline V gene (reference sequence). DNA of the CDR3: TGCGCCAGCAGCAACATCAGGGGAACTGAAGCTTTCTTT. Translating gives CASSNIRGTEAFF.

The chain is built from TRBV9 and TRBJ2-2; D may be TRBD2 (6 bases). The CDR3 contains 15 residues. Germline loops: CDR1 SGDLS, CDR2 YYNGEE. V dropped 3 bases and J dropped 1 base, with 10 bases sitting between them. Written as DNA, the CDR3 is TGTGCCAGCAGCGCCCGGGGAGGGAACACCGGGGAGCTGTTTTTT. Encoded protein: CASSARGGNTGELFF.

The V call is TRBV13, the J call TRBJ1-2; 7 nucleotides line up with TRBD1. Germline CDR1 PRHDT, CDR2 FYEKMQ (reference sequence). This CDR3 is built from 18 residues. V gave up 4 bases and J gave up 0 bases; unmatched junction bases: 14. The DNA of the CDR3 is TGTGCCAGCAGCTCTACGACAGGGATTATTTTTTCTAACTATGGCTACACCTTC. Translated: CASSSTTGIIFSNYGYTF.

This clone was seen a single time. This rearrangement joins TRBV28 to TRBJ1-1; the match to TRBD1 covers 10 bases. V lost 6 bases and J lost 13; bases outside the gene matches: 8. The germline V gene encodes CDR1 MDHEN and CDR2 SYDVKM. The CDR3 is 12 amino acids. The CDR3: CASSSDRGRFFF. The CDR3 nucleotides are TGTGCCAGCAGCTCAGACAGGGGGCGGTTTTTCTTT.

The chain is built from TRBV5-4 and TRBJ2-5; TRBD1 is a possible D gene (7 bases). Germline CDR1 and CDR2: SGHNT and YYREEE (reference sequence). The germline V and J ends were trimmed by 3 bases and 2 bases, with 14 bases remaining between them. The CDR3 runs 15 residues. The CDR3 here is CASSSAQGGQETQYF. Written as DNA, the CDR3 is TGTGCCAGCAGCTCCGCCCAGGGGGGACAAGAGACCCAGTACTTC.

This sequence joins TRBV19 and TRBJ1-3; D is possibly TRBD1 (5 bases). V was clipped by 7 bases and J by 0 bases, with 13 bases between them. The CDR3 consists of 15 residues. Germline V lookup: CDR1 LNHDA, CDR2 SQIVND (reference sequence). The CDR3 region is CASIPGLVSGNTIYF. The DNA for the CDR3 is TGTGCCAGTATCCCGGGACTCGTCTCTGGAAACACCATATATTTT.